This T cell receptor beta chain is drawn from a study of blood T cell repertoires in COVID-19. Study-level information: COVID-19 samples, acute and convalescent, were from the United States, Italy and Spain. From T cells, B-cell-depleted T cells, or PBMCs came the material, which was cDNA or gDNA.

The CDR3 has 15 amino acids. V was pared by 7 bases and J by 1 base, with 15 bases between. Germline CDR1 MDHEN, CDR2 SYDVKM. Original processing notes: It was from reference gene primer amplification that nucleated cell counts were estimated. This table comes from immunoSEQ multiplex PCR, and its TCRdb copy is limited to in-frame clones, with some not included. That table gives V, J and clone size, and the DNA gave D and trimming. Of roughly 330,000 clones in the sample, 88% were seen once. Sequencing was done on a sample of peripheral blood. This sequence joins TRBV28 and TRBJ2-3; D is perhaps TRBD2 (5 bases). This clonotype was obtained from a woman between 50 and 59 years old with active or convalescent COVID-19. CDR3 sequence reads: CASTTSGAGTDTQYF. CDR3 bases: TGTGCCAGCACTACAAGCGGAGCCGGCACAGATACGCAGTATTTT.